This record covers a single T cell receptor (beta chain). Antigen: not known. Other nucleotide sequences in the sample specify the same CDR3. Profiling relied on immunoSEQ multiplex PCR, and the TCRdb table lists in-frame clones only, not all of them. The table includes around 15,000 clones, more than 75% detected once. This entry comes from a study of tumor-infiltrating lymphocytes in localized non-small cell lung cancer. About the study: Resected tumor was paired with non-adjacent uninvolved lung from the same patient.

Findings of the study overall: TCR sequencing covered a subset of patients with enough tissue.

The CDR3 spans 15 residues. CDR1 MDHEN and CDR2 SYDVKM come from the germline V gene. V shed 6 bases, J shed 2 bases, and the junction held 6 bases outside the gene matches. This TCR was sampled from a human donor with non-small cell lung cancer. Sequencing was carried out using uninvolved lung tissue not adjacent to the tumor. V gene TRBV28 combines with J gene TRBJ1-3; the match to TRBD1 covers 8 bases. The CDR3 protein is CASRSDRVPGNTIYF. For the CDR3, the DNA is TGTGCCAGCAGATCGGACAGGGTACCTGGAAACACCATATATTTT.